These 29 T cell receptor beta chains share one sample of origin, sequenced in a study of monozygotic twins with inflammatory bowel disease. Following a re-call of the 5' RACE reads, TCRdb has one entry per CDR3 protein and lacks DNA. The table for this sample gives roughly 150,000 distinct CDR3 sequences. Sequenced: blood. The receptors here all came from a human donor with ulcerative colitis or Crohn's disease, or a healthy co-twin of an affected twin (not recorded which).

The chain recombines TRBV6-5 with TRBJ2-5; the TCRdb call, TRBD1, lacks DNA for checking. CDR3 length: 15 residues. Germline loops: CDR1 MNHEY, CDR2 SVGAGI. CDR3 amino acids: CASSYNLGGQETQYF.

V gene TRBV15 combines with J gene TRBJ1-3. Germline values: CDR1 LNHNV, CDR2 YYDKDF (reference sequence). This CDR3 region has 12 residues. The CDR3 protein is CATSKGGNTIYF.

The chain is built from TRBV18 and TRBJ2-5; without DNA, the TCRdb call of TRBD1 cannot be checked. The V gene's germline CDR1 is KGHSH and CDR2 LQKENI. The CDR3 sequence is 12 residues long. CDR3 in amino acids: CASSPREETQYF.

This rearrangement joins TRBV6-1 to TRBJ1-3. This CDR3 comprises 14 residues. CDR1 MNHNS and CDR2 SASEGT come from the germline V gene. CDR3 region: CASIKAGSGNTIYF.

The rearrangement joins TRBV5-1 to TRBJ2-7. Germline values: CDR1 SGHRS, CDR2 YFSETQ. The CDR3 spans 15 residues. The CDR3 is CASRGLGSGSYEQYF.

The chain joins TRBV6-1 to TRBJ2-5; there is no DNA to check the TCRdb D call of TRBD2. This CDR3 region has 13 residues. Looked up from germline, CDR1 is MNHNS and CDR2 is SASEGT. The chain's CDR3 is CASSELGRETQYF.

The chain recombines TRBV6-1 with TRBJ2-3; checking the TCRdb D call of TRBD1 is not possible without DNA. This CDR3 is 16 amino acids long. From germline, CDR1 is MNHNS and CDR2 SASEGT. Here the CDR3 reads CASTSTGSLFTDTQYF.

The chain uses TRBV27 and TRBJ1-2. Germline CDR1 and CDR2: MNHEY and SMNVEV (reference sequence). The CDR3 has 11 amino acids. The CDR3 loop reads CASSPKYGYTF.

V and J are TRBV30 and TRBJ2-2; TCRdb outputs TRBD2, but without DNA this stays unchecked. Germline assignment: CDR1 GTSNPN and CDR2 SVGIG (reference sequence). The CDR3 runs to 14 residues. This chain's CDR3 is CAFSSGRAGGELFF.

The chain is built from TRBV7-3 and TRBJ1-1. Per the germline V gene, CDR1 is SGHTA and CDR2 is FQGTGA. The CDR3 extends over 14 amino acids. The CDR3 is CASSVSELNTEAFF.

The genes are TRBV30 and TRBJ1-5. Looked up from germline, CDR1 is GTSNPN and CDR2 is SVGIG (reference sequence). This CDR3 region has 14 residues. This CDR3 is CAWSRNPSNQPQHF.

The chain uses TRBV20-1 and TRBJ1-5; checking the TCRdb D call of TRBD1 is not possible without DNA. Germline CDR1 is DFQATT and CDR2 is SNEGSKA (reference sequence). The CDR3 has 16 amino acids. The CDR3 is CSARGGTGGFNQPQHF.

This chain joins TRBV20-1 and TRBJ2-3; without DNA, the TCRdb call of TRBD2 cannot be checked. Germline-derived CDR1 and CDR2 are DFQATT and SNEGSKA (reference sequence). This CDR3 is built from 15 residues. CDR3 protein: CSAPRIAGGTDTQYF.

The V gene is TRBV29-1, the J gene TRBJ2-3. The CDR3 extends over 14 amino acids. Germline V gives CDR1 SQVTM, CDR2 ANQGSEA. The chain's CDR3 is CSVEDQGLEDTQYF.

This sequence joins TRBV19 and TRBJ2-3; TCRdb proposes TRBD1, but this gene call is untestable without DNA. This CDR3 contains 14 residues. CDR1 and CDR2 from the germline V gene are LNHDA and SQIVND (reference sequence). The CDR3 is CASSGRTGMDTQYF.

The V and J genes are TRBV7-2 and TRBJ2-7; with no DNA, the TCRdb D assignment of TRBD2 cannot be verified. The length of the CDR3 is 14 residues. Per germline, CDR1 SGHTA and CDR2 FQGNSA. The chain's CDR3 is CASSFRDYPYEQYF. Using reference TRBV7-2 and TRBJ2-7 for the parts outside the CDR3, the full variable domain is GAGVSQSPSNKVTEKGKDVELRCDPISGHTALYWYRQSLGQGLEFLIYFQGNSAPDKSGLPSDRFSAERTGGSVSTLTIQRTQQEDSAVYLCASSFRDYPYEQYFGPGTRLTVT.

J is TRBJ2-1 and V is TRBV28; TCRdb selects TRBD2, and the lack of DNA leaves this call unchecked. This CDR3 has 17 amino acids. Germline V CDR1 and CDR2: MDHEN, SYDVKM. This CDR3 is CASSLRTSGISYNEQFF.

This chain links TRBV29-1 with TRBJ2-5; the TCRdb D gene call, TRBD2, has no DNA to confirm it. This CDR3 comprises 15 residues. Germline loops: CDR1 SQVTM, CDR2 ANQGSEA. CDR3 amino acids: CSVEDRPGRPETQYF. Full variable domain (missing parts from reference TRBV29-1 and TRBJ2-5): SAVISQKPSRDICQRGTSLTIQCQVDSQVTMMFWYRQQPGQSLTLIATANQGSEATYESGFVIDKFPISRPNLTFSTLTVSNMSPEDSSIYLCSVEDRPGRPETQYFGPGTRLLVL.

The CDR3 here is CASRAGTGGLEAFF. The chain combines TRBV4-1 with TRBJ1-1; TCRdb outputs TRBD1, but without DNA this stays unchecked. This CDR3 comprises 14 residues. Germline V lookup: CDR1 MGHRA, CDR2 YSYEKL.

V usage is TRBV20-1 and J usage is TRBJ2-4; there is no DNA to check the TCRdb D call of TRBD2. The germline V gene has CDR1 DFQATT and CDR2 SNEGSKA (reference sequence). The CDR3 spans 17 residues. CDR3 sequence: CSATHPVLAYSKNIQYF.

The chain carries TRBV24-1 and TRBJ2-1; TCRdb reports TRBD1, a call that lacks DNA to check it against. Per the germline V gene, CDR1 is KGHDR and CDR2 is SFDVKD. The CDR3 sequence is 15 residues long. This CDR3 is CATSDRQGGHNEQFF.

V is TRBV7-9 and J is TRBJ2-1; the D gene TCRdb calls, TRBD1, cannot be checked with no DNA. CDR3 size: 14 residues. CDR1 is SEHNR, CDR2 FQNEAQ, per germline (reference sequence). CDR3 amino acids: CASSFSDRVDEQFF.

This chain uses TRBV7-8 with TRBJ2-5. The CDR3 length is 13 residues. Germline lookup yields CDR1 SGHVS and CDR2 FQNEAQ. This chain's CDR3 is CASSLSLPEAQYF.

The V and J genes are TRBV20-1 and TRBJ1-6; the D call from TCRdb, TRBD1, cannot be confirmed without DNA. The CDR3 is 13 amino acids. Germline CDR1 DFQATT, CDR2 SNEGSKA (reference sequence). This CDR3 reads CSANRETNSPLHF.

The rearrangement joins TRBV29-1 to TRBJ2-5; the D gene TCRdb calls, TRBD2, cannot be checked with no DNA. From germline, CDR1 is SQVTM and CDR2 ANQGSEA. The CDR3 runs to 12 residues. The CDR3 loop is CSGGLFQETQYF.

The J gene is TRBJ2-5, the V gene TRBV6-2 or TRBV6-3; TCRdb gives TRBD2 as the D gene, but with no DNA this cannot be confirmed. The CDR3 consists of 19 residues. CDR1 is MNHEY, CDR2 SVGEGT, per germline. The CDR3: CASSYPGLAGVGAKETQYF.

The genes are TRBV25-1 and TRBJ2-7. The CDR3 covers 14 residues. Germline lookup yields CDR1 MGHDK and CDR2 SYGVNS. CDR3: CASSEGRPKDEQYF.

V gene TRBV28 combines with J gene TRBJ2-3; absent DNA, TCRdb's TRBD1 call cannot be checked. Germline loops: CDR1 MDHEN, CDR2 SYDVKM. The CDR3 spans 15 residues. CDR3 loop: CASSLGGQGTDTQYF.

The chain joins TRBV19 to TRBJ2-4. The CDR3 length is 13 residues. Germline V gene data show CDR1 as LNHDA and CDR2 as SQIVND (reference sequence). CDR3 residues: CASSIAHQNIQYF.